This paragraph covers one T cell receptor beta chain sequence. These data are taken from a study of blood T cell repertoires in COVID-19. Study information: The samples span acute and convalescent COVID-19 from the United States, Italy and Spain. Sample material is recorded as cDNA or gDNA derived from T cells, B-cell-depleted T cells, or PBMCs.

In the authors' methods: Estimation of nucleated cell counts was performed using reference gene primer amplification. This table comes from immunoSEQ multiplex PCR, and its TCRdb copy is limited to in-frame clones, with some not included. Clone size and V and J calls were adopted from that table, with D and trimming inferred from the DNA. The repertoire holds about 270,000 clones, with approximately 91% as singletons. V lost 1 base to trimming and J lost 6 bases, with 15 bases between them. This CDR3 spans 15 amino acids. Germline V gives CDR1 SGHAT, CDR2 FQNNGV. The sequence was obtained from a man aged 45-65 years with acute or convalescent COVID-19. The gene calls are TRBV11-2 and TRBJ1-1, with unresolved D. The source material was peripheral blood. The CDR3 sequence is CASSLVAGAGAEAFF. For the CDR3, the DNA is TGTGCCAGCAGCTTAGTGGCAGGAGCCGGGGCTGAAGCTTTCTTT.